This is a list of T cell receptor beta chains from one sample in a study of vaccination effects on CD4 cells after COVID-19. The protocol was immunoSEQ multiplex PCR, while the TCRdb copy is restricted to in-frame clones and leaves out a portion. This repertoire shows about 27,000 clones, 73% found once; its top ten account for about 20%. These receptors lack a known antigen. This material consisted of CD4+ T cells from PBMCs cultured with HCoV-NL63 spike peptides, taken before COVID-19 vaccination. These receptors originate from a human donor who received a COVID-19 vaccine. Both conserved end residues are part of each CDR3. Each record gives: V gene, J gene, D gene, clone size, CDR3 DNA, CDR3 protein. A D gene is named only where the DNA matches it firmly. Some rows mark clone size as missing; the rest say once, few, many or name a class of expanded clone.

V gene: TRBV10-2
J gene: TRBJ2-1
D gene: TRBD2
clone size: NA
CDR3 DNA: TGCGCCAGCAGTGAACCTAGCGGGGTCCGCGAGCAGTTCTTC
CDR3 protein: CASSEPSGVREQFF

V gene: TRBV28
J gene: TRBJ1-6
D gene: NA
clone size: NA
CDR3 DNA: TGTGCCAGCAGTTTAAAGGGCAGGGGTTCACCCCTCCACTTT
CDR3 protein: CASSLKGRGSPLHF

V gene: TRBV2
J gene: TRBJ1-2
D gene: TRBD1
clone size: NA
CDR3 DNA: TGTGCCAGCAGTGTATACGGGACAGGGGATGGCTACACCTTC
CDR3 protein: CASSVYGTGDGYTF

V gene: TRBV27
J gene: TRBJ2-5
D gene: NA
clone size: NA
CDR3 DNA: TGTGCCAGCAGTTCCCCGCTCCGGGGACATAAGTGGGAGACCCAGTACTTC
CDR3 protein: CASSSPLRGHKWETQYF

V gene: TRBV2
J gene: TRBJ2-4
D gene: NA
clone size: NA
CDR3 DNA: TGTGCCAGCAGTGTTCAAGGAGTTCTAGCCAAAAACATTCAGTACTTC
CDR3 protein: CASSVQGVLAKNIQYF

V gene: TRBV29-1
J gene: TRBJ1-1
D gene: TRBD1
clone size: NA
CDR3 DNA: TGCAGCGTTGTCCCAGGGGGATTGACTGAAGCTTTCTTT
CDR3 protein: CSVVPGGLTEAFF

V gene: TRBV12-5
J gene: TRBJ1-2
D gene: NA
clone size: NA
CDR3 DNA: TGTGCTAGTGGTTTGCCCCCTAAAGAGGGCTACACCTTC
CDR3 protein: CASGLPPKEGYTF

V gene: TRBV12-3/TRBV12-4
J gene: TRBJ2-1
D gene: NA
clone size: once
CDR3 DNA: TGTGCCAGCAGGTCGGACAGCAACAATGAGCAGTTCTTC
CDR3 protein: CASRSDSNNEQFF

V gene: TRBV9
J gene: TRBJ2-3
D gene: TRBD2
clone size: NA
CDR3 DNA: TGTGCCAGCAGCGTCCCCCGTCTAGCGGGGGGTGGCACAGATACGCAGTATTTT
CDR3 protein: CASSVPRLAGGGTDTQYF

V gene: TRBV24-1
J gene: TRBJ2-6
D gene: NA
clone size: NA
CDR3 DNA: TGTGCCACCAGTGAGGGCTCTGGGGCCAACGTCCTGACTTTC
CDR3 protein: CATSEGSGANVLTF

V gene: TRBV27
J gene: TRBJ2-7
D gene: TRBD1
clone size: NA
CDR3 DNA: TGTGCCAGCAGTTTTCTAGGACAGGGTCCTGGCGAGCAGTACTTC
CDR3 protein: CASSFLGQGPGEQYF

V gene: TRBV12-5
J gene: TRBJ2-7
D gene: NA
clone size: NA
CDR3 DNA: TGTGCTAGTGGTTTGGAGGGGATCACAGAGCAGTACTTC
CDR3 protein: CASGLEGITEQYF

V gene: TRBV5-1
J gene: TRBJ1-2
D gene: NA
clone size: NA
CDR3 DNA: TGCGCCAGCAGACCGGTTAGGAGGCCCGGCTATGGCTACACCTTC
CDR3 protein: CASRPVRRPGYGYTF

V gene: TRBV19
J gene: TRBJ2-4
D gene: TRBD2
clone size: NA
CDR3 DNA: TGTGCCAGTAGTATGAGAGCGGGAGCTAGCATTCAGTACTTC
CDR3 protein: CASSMRAGASIQYF

V gene: TRBV12-5
J gene: TRBJ1-3
D gene: NA
clone size: few
CDR3 DNA: TGTGCTAGCTCCACGGGGGGCCTGATCTCTGGAAACACCATATATTTT
CDR3 protein: CASSTGGLISGNTIYF

V gene: TRBV7-2
J gene: TRBJ2-1
D gene: NA
clone size: NA
CDR3 DNA: TGTGCCAGCAGCCGTGGGGGGGAGCAGTTCTTC
CDR3 protein: CASSRGGEQFF

V gene: TRBV11-2
J gene: TRBJ2-1
D gene: NA
clone size: NA
CDR3 DNA: TGTGCCAGCAGCTTAGACGCGTTCTACAATGAGCAGTTCTTC
CDR3 protein: CASSLDAFYNEQFF

V gene: TRBV9
J gene: TRBJ1-4
D gene: TRBD1
clone size: NA
CDR3 DNA: TGTGCCAGCAGCGTTTTCACAGGGGCTAATGAAAAACTGTTTTTT
CDR3 protein: CASSVFTGANEKLFF

V gene: TRBV18
J gene: TRBJ2-7
D gene: TRBD1
clone size: NA
CDR3 DNA: TGTGCCAGCTCACCACCCGGGACAGCCCCCTACGAGCAGTACTTC
CDR3 protein: CASSPPGTAPYEQYF

V gene: TRBV5-4
J gene: TRBJ2-2
D gene: NA
clone size: NA
CDR3 DNA: TGTGCCAGCAGTACCGGGACCCTGAACACCGGGGAGCTGTTTTTT
CDR3 protein: CASSTGTLNTGELFF

V gene: TRBV28
J gene: TRBJ2-7
D gene: NA
clone size: once
CDR3 DNA: TGTGCCAGCAGTTCCCCCTACGAGCAGTACTTC
CDR3 protein: CASSSPYEQYF

V gene: TRBV20-1
J gene: TRBJ1-6
D gene: TRBD1
clone size: medium-sized
CDR3 DNA: TGCAGTGCTAGTATTATGGACAGGAGAGAAGCACCCCTCCACTTT
CDR3 protein: CSASIMDRREAPLHF

V gene: TRBV7-8
J gene: TRBJ1-6
D gene: TRBD1
clone size: NA
CDR3 DNA: TGTGCCAGCAGCTCCGACAGGGTGCTTAATTCACCCCTCCACTTT
CDR3 protein: CASSSDRVLNSPLHF

V gene: TRBV15
J gene: TRBJ2-7
D gene: NA
clone size: NA
CDR3 DNA: TGTGCCACCAGCAGAGAAGCAGCTGGCTACGAGCAGTACTTC
CDR3 protein: CATSREAAGYEQYF

V gene: TRBV19
J gene: TRBJ1-2
D gene: NA
clone size: NA
CDR3 DNA: TGTGCCAGTAGCGGGACTTTTTCAACCTTTAACTATGGCTACACCTTC
CDR3 protein: CASSGTFSTFNYGYTF

V gene: TRBV7-9
J gene: TRBJ2-3
D gene: NA
clone size: NA
CDR3 DNA: TGTGCCAGCAGCTCGCGGAGGCTAGCCACAGATACGCAGTATTTT
CDR3 protein: CASSSRRLATDTQYF

V gene: TRBV12-3/TRBV12-4
J gene: TRBJ1-1
D gene: TRBD1
clone size: NA
CDR3 DNA: TGTGCCAGCAGAGGGACAGCGAACACTGAAGCTTTCTTT
CDR3 protein: CASRGTANTEAFF

V gene: TRBV7-2
J gene: TRBJ2-4
D gene: NA
clone size: NA
CDR3 DNA: TGTGCCAGCAGCACCACAAAGAGGCAGTCTGGCATTCAGTACTTC
CDR3 protein: CASSTTKRQSGIQYF

V gene: TRBV3-1/TRBV3-2
J gene: TRBJ2-3
D gene: TRBD2
clone size: NA
CDR3 DNA: TGTGCCAGCAGCCCGGGACTAGCGGGAGGATCATCTAGCACAGATACGCAGTATTTT
CDR3 protein: CASSPGLAGGSSSTDTQYF

V gene: TRBV10-3
J gene: TRBJ1-2
D gene: TRBD1
clone size: NA
CDR3 DNA: TGTGCCATCAGTGAAAGACAGGGCTGGGATGGCTACACCTTC
CDR3 protein: CAISERQGWDGYTF

V gene: TRBV4-3
J gene: TRBJ1-1
D gene: NA
clone size: NA
CDR3 DNA: TGCGCCAGCAGCCAAGAAACGAACACTGAAGCTTTCTTT
CDR3 protein: CASSQETNTEAFF

V gene: TRBV6-6
J gene: TRBJ2-1
D gene: TRBD2
clone size: NA
CDR3 DNA: TGTGCCAGCAGTTCCGCAGCGGGAGTCGCGGACAATGAGCAGTTCTTC
CDR3 protein: CASSSAAGVADNEQFF

V gene: TRBV10-3
J gene: TRBJ2-3
D gene: NA
clone size: NA
CDR3 DNA: TGTGCCATCAGTGCGGGGGCGGCAGATACGCAGTATTTT
CDR3 protein: CAISAGAADTQYF

V gene: TRBV18
J gene: TRBJ2-2
D gene: NA
clone size: NA
CDR3 DNA: TGTGCCAGCTCACCAAACCCCGTACAGACCGGGGAGCTGTTTTTT
CDR3 protein: CASSPNPVQTGELFF

V gene: TRBV21-1
J gene: TRBJ2-1
D gene: NA
clone size: NA
CDR3 DNA: TGTGCCAGCAGCAAAGACGAGCGGGAGGACCACAATGAGCAGTTCTTC
CDR3 protein: CASSKDEREDHNEQFF

V gene: TRBV2
J gene: TRBJ1-2
D gene: NA
clone size: NA
CDR3 DNA: TGTGCCAGCACTACACTGGAGAGTGGCTACACCTTC
CDR3 protein: CASTTLESGYTF

V gene: TRBV7-6
J gene: TRBJ2-1
D gene: NA
clone size: NA
CDR3 DNA: TGTGCCAGCAGCTTAGAGTGGGGGTTAGGAGAGCAGTTCTTC
CDR3 protein: CASSLEWGLGEQFF

V gene: TRBV27
J gene: TRBJ2-7
D gene: TRBD2
clone size: NA
CDR3 DNA: TGTGCCAGCAGATCTCAAGCGGGAGGGTCGTACGAGCAGTACTTC
CDR3 protein: CASRSQAGGSYEQYF

V gene: TRBV30
J gene: TRBJ2-5
D gene: NA
clone size: NA
CDR3 DNA: TGTGCCTGGAGTGGTCTAGCGCCCGTAATCAGACAAGAGACCCAGTACTTC
CDR3 protein: CAWSGLAPVIRQETQYF

V gene: TRBV18
J gene: TRBJ2-3
D gene: TRBD2
clone size: NA
CDR3 DNA: TGTGCCAGCTCACCATTGACTAGCGGGAGTGGGACGCAGTATTTT
CDR3 protein: CASSPLTSGSGTQYF

V gene: TRBV27
J gene: TRBJ1-6
D gene: NA
clone size: NA
CDR3 DNA: TGTGCCAGCAGTTGGGGGGGGGCTGGTGGACATAATTCACCCCTCCACTTT
CDR3 protein: CASSWGGAGGHNSPLHF

V gene: TRBV19
J gene: TRBJ1-4
D gene: NA
clone size: NA
CDR3 DNA: TGTGCCAGTAGTATAGTTGGAGCGGCTAATGAAAAACTGTTTTTT
CDR3 protein: CASSIVGAANEKLFF

V gene: TRBV28
J gene: TRBJ1-5
D gene: NA
clone size: NA
CDR3 DNA: TGTGCCAGCAGTTTAACAGAGGGCACTGGTCAGCCCCAGCATTTT
CDR3 protein: CASSLTEGTGQPQHF

V gene: TRBV28
J gene: TRBJ1-5
D gene: NA
clone size: NA
CDR3 DNA: TGTGCCAGCAGTTTACGGAATAGCAATCAGCCCCAGCATTTT
CDR3 protein: CASSLRNSNQPQHF

V gene: TRBV28
J gene: TRBJ2-1
D gene: TRBD2
clone size: NA
CDR3 DNA: TGTGCCAGCAGTTCAGTGGGACGGGTCCTAGCGGGAGGGCCCGATGAGCAGTTCTTC
CDR3 protein: CASSSVGRVLAGGPDEQFF

V gene: TRBV4-3
J gene: TRBJ2-3
D gene: TRBD1
clone size: NA
CDR3 DNA: TGCGCCAGCAGCCAAGGGACAGGGGGTACAGATACGCAGTATTTT
CDR3 protein: CASSQGTGGTDTQYF

V gene: TRBV2
J gene: TRBJ1-2
D gene: NA
clone size: once
CDR3 DNA: TGTGCCAGCTCCCGGGGCGGGAAAATAAGCAGCGGGAGCTATGGCTACACCTTC
CDR3 protein: CASSRGGKISSGSYGYTF

V gene: TRBV3-1/TRBV3-2
J gene: TRBJ1-6
D gene: NA
clone size: NA
CDR3 DNA: TGTGCCAGCAGCCAAGATCTGGCAGCTTTTAATTCACCCCTCCACTTT
CDR3 protein: CASSQDLAAFNSPLHF

V gene: TRBV29-1
J gene: TRBJ2-7
D gene: TRBD1
clone size: few
CDR3 DNA: TGCAGCGTCGGGACAGGGTTCCTTGGAACCTACGAGCAGTACTTC
CDR3 protein: CSVGTGFLGTYEQYF